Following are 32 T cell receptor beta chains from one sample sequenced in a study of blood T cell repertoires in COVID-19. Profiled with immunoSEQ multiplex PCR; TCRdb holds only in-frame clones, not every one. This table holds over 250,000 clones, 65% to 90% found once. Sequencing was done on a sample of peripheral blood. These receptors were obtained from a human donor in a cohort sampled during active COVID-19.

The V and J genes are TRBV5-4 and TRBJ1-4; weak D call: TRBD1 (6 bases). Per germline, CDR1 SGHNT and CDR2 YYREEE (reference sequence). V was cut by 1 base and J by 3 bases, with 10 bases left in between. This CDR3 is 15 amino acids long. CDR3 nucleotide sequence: TGTGCCAGCAGCTTGAATAAGGGGGCTAATGAAAAACTGTTTTTT. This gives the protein CASSLNKGANEKLFF.

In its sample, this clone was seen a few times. CDR3 DNA: TGTGCCAGTACTGGACTAGCCTCCTACAATGAGCAGTTCTTC. It encodes CASTGLASYNEQFF. This chain uses TRBV3-1 (or the pseudogene TRBV3-2) with TRBJ2-1; TRBD2 matches at 8 bases. This CDR3 is 14 amino acids long. The J segment lost 0 bases and the V segment lost 9 bases, leaving 4 bases of the junction unmatched. Germline assignment: CDR1 LGHDT and CDR2 YNNKEL (reference sequence).

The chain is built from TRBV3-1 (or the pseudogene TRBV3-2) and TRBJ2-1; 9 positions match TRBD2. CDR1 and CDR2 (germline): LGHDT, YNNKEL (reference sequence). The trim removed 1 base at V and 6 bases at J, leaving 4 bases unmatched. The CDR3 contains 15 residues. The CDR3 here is CASSQGLAAFNEQFF. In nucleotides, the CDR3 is TGTGCCAGCAGCCAAGGACTAGCGGCCTTCAATGAGCAGTTCTTC.

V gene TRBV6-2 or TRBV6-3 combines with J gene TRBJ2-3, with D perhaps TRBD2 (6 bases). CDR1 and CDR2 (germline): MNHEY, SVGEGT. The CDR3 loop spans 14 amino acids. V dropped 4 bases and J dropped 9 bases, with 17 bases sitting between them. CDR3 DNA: TGTGCCAGCAGTTTCCGGGCCAACGCGGGGACGCAGTATTTT. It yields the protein CASSFRANAGTQYF.

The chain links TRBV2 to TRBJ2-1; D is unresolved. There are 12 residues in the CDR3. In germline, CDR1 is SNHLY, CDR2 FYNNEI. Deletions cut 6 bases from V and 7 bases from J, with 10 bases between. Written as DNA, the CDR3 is TGTGCCAGCAGCGGTTTCTTGAATGAGCAGTTCTTC. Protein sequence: CASSGFLNEQFF. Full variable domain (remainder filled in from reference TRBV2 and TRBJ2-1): EPEVTQTPSHQVTQMGQEVILRCVPISNHLYFYWYRQILGQKVEFLVSFYNNEISEKSEIFDDQFSVERPDGSNFTLKIRSTKLEDSAMYFCASSGFLNEQFFGPGTRLTVL.

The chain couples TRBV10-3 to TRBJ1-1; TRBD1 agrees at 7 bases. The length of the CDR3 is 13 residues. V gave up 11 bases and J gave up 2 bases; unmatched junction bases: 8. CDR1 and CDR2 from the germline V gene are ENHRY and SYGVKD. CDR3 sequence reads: CASGTASNTEAFF. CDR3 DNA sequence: TGTGCCTCCGGGACAGCCTCAAACACTGAAGCTTTCTTT.

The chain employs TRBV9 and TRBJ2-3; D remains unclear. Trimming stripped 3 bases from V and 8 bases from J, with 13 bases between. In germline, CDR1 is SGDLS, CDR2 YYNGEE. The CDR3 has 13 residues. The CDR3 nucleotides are TGTGCCAGCAGCGGACGGTTATCGGGTACGCAGTATTTT. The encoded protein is CASSGRLSGTQYF.

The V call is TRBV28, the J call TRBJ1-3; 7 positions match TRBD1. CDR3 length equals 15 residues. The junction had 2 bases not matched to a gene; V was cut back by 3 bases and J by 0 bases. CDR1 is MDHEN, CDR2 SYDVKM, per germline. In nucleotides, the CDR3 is TGTGCCAGCAGTTTCGGACAGGACTCTGGAAACACCATATATTTT. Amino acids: CASSFGQDSGNTIYF.

The CDR3: CATSRDNARYSEAFF. The DNA of the CDR3 is TGTGCCACCAGCAGAGATAACGCCAGGTACTCTGAAGCTTTCTTT. The rearrangement joins TRBV15 to TRBJ1-1, with D hard to call. The CDR3 totals 15 residues. Between the trimmed V and J ends, which lost 0 bases and 6 bases, there was a span of 14 bases. Germline V gene data show CDR1 as LNHNV and CDR2 as YYDKDF (reference sequence).

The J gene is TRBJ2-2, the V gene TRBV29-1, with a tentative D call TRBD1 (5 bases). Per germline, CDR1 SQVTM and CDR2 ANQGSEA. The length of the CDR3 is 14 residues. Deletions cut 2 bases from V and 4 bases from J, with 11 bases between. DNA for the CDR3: TGCAGCGTTGAACAGGGTCGAGGCACCGGGGAGCTGTTTTTT. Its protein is CSVEQGRGTGELFF.

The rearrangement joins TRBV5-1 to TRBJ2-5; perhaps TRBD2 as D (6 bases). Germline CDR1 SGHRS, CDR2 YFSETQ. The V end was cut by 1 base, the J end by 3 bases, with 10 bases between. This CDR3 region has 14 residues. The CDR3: CASSLQRAEETQYF. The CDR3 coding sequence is TGCGCCAGCAGCTTGCAGCGGGCAGAAGAGACCCAGTACTTC.

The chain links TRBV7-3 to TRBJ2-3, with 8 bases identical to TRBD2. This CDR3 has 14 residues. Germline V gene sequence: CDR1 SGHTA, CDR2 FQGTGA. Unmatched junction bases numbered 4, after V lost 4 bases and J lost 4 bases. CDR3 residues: CASSSGAGADTQYF. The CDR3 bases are TGTGCCAGCAGCTCCGGAGCGGGGGCAGATACGCAGTATTTT.

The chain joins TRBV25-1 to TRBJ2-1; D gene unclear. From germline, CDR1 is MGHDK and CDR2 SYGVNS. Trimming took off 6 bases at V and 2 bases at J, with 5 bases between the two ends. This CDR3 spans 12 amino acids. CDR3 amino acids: CASRRTYNEQFF. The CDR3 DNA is TGTGCCAGCAGGAGGACCTACAATGAGCAGTTCTTC. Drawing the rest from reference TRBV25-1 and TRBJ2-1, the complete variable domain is EADIYQTPRYLVIGTGKKITLECSQTMGHDKMYWYQQDPGMELHLIHYSYGVNSTEKGDLSSESTVSRIRTEHFPLTLESARPSHTSQYLCASRRTYNEQFFGPGTRLTVL.

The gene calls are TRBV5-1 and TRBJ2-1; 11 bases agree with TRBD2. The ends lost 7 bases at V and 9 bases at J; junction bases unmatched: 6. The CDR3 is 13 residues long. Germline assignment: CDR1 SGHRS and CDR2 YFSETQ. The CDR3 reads CASGTTSGVEQFF. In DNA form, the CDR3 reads TGCGCCAGCGGGACGACTAGCGGGGTTGAGCAGTTCTTC.

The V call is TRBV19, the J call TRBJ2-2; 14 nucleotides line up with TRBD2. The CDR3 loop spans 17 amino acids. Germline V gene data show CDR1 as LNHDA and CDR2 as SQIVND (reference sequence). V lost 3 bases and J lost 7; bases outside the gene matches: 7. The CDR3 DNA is TGTGCCAGTAGTATGAGACTAGCGGGAGGGCAAGGCGGGGAGCTGTTTTTT. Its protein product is CASSMRLAGGQGGELFF. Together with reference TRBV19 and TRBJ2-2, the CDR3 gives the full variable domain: DGGITQSPKYLFRKEGQNVTLSCEQNLNHDAMYWYRQDPGQGLRLIYYSQIVNDFQKGDIAEGYSVSREKKESFPLTVTSAQKNPTAFYLCASSMRLAGGQGGELFFGEGSRLTVL.

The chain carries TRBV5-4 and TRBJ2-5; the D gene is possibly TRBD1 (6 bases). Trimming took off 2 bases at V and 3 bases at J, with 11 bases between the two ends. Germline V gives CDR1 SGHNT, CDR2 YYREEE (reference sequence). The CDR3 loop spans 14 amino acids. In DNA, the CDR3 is TGTGCCAGCAGCTTACAGGGTGGAGAAGAGACCCAGTACTTC. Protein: CASSLQGGEETQYF.

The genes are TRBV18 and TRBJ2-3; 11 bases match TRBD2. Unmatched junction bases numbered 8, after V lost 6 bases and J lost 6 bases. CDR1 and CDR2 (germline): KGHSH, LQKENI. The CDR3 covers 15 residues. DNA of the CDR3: TGTGCCAGCTCGCCGAAGACTAGCGGGATGGATACGCAGTATTTT. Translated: CASSPKTSGMDTQYF.

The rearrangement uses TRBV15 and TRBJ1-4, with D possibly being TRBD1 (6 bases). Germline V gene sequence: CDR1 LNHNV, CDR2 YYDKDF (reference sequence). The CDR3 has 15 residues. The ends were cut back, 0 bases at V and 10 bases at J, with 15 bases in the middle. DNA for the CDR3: TGTGCCACCAGCAGAGATTGGGGGGGCGAGGGAAAACTGTTTTTT. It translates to CATSRDWGGEGKLFF.

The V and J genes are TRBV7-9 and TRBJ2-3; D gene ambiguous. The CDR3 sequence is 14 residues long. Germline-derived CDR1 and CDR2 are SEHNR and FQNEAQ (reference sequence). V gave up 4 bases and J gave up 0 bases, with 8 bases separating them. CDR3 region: CASSWRLSTDTQYF. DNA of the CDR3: TGTGCCAGCAGCTGGAGACTGAGCACAGATACGCAGTATTTT.

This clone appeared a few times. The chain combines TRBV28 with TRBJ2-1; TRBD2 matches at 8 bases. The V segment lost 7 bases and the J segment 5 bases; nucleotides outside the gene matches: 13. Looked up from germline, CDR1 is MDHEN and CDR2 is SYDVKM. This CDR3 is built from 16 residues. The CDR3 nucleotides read TGTGCCAGCAAACCCAAACTAGCGGCCTCTAACAATGAGCAGTTCTTC. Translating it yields CASKPKLAASNNEQFF.

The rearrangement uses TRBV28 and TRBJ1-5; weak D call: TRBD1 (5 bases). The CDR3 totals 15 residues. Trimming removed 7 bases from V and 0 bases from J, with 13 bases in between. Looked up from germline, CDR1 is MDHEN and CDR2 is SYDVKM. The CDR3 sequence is CASKKTEYSNQPQHF. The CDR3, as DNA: TGTGCCAGCAAAAAGACAGAATATAGCAATCAGCCCCAGCATTTT.

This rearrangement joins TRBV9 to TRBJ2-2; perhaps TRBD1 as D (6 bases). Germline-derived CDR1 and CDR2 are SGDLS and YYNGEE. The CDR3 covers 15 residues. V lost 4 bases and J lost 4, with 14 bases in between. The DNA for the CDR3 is TGTGCCAGCAGCCCCAACCCGGACAGCACCGGGGAGCTGTTTTTT. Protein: CASSPNPDSTGELFF.

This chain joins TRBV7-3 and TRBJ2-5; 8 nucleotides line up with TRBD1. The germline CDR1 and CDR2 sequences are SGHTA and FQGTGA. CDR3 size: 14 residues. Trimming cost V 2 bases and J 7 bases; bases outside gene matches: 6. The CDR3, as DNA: TGTGCCAGCAGCTTAGTCGGGACAGGCGGGACCCAGTACTTC. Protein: CASSLVGTGGTQYF.

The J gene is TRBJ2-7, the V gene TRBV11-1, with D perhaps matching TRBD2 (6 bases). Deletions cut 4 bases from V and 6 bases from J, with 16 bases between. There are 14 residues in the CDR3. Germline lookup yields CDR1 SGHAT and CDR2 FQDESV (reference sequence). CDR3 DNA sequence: TGTGCCAGCAGCTATGGAGGGCTCTCTACCGAGCAGTACTTC. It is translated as CASSYGGLSTEQYF.

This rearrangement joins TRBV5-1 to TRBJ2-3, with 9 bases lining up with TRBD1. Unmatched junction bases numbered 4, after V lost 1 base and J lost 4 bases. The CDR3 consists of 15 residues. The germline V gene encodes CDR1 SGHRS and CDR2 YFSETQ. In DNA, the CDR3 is TGCGCCAGCAGCTTGTCAGACAGGGGGTCAGATACGCAGTATTTT. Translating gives CASSLSDRGSDTQYF.

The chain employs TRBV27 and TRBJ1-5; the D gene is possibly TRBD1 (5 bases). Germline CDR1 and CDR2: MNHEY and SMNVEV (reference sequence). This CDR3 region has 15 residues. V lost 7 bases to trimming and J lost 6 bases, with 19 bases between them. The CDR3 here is CASTQRGGRGQPQHF. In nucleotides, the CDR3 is TGTGCCAGCACCCAACGGGGGGGGAGGGGTCAGCCCCAGCATTTT.

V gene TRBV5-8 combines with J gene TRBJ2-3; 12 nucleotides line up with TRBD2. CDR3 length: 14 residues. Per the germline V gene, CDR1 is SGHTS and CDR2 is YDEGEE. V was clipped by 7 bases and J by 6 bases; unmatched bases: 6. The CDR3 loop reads CASQGLAGIDTQYF. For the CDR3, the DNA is TGTGCCAGCCAAGGACTAGCGGGAATTGATACGCAGTATTTT.

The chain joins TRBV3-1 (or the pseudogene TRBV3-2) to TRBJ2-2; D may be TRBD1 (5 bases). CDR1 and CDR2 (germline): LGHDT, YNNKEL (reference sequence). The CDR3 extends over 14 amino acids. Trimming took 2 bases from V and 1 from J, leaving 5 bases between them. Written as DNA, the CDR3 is TGTGCCAGCAGCCAACAGGGGAACACCGGGGAGCTGTTTTTT. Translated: CASSQQGNTGELFF.

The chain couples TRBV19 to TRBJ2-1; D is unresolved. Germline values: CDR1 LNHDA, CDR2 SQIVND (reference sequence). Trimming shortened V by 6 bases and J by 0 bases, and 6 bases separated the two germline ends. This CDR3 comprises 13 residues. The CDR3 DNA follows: TGTGCCAGTAGCGGTCCCTCCTACAATGAGCAGTTCTTC. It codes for CASSGPSYNEQFF.

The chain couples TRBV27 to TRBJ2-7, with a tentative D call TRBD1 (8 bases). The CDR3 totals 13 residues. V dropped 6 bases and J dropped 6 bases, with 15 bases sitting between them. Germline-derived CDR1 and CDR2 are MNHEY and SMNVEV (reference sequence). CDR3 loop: CASREQGGFEQYF. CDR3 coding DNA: TGTGCCAGCAGGGAACAGGGGGGGTTCGAGCAGTACTTC.

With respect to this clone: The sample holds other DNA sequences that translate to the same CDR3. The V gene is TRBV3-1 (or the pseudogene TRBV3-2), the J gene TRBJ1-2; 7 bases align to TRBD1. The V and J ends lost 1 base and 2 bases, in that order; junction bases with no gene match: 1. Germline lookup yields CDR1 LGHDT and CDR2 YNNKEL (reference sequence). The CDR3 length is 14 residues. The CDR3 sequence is CASSQGTGNYGYTF. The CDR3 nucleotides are TGTGCCAGCAGCCAAGGGACAGGCAACTATGGCTACACCTTC.

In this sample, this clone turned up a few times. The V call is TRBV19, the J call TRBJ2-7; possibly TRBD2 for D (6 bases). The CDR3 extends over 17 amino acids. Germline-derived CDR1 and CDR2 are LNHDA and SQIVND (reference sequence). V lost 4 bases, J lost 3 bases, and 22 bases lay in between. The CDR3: CASSRGGSLRRGYEQYF. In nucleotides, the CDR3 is TGTGCCAGTAGTAGGGGAGGTAGTTTGCGAAGGGGCTACGAGCAGTACTTC.